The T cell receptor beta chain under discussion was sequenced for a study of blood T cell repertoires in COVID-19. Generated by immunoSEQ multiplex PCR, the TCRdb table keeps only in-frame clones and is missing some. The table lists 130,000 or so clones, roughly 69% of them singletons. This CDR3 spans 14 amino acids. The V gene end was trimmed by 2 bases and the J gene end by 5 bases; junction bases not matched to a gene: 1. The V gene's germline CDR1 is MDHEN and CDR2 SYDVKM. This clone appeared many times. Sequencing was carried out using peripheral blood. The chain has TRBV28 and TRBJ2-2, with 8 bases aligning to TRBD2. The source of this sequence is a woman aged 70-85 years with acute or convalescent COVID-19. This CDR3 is CASSLQRETGELFF. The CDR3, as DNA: TGTGCCAGCAGTTTACAGCGGGAGACCGGGGAGCTGTTTTTT.